This T cell receptor beta chain was obtained from a study of T cell responses to AZD1222 COVID-19 vaccine. The assay was immunoSEQ multiplex PCR, and TCRdb's table has in-frame clones only and misses some. This sample has 95,000 to 100,000 clones; 90% occur once, and the top ten carry 1.3%. This clonotype originated in an adult in good health. The input for sequencing was peripheral blood, taken on day 0 of AZD1222 vaccination.

CDR3 region: CASRAPDRGRNQPQHF. CDR3 nucleotide sequence: TGTGCCAGCAGAGCGCCTGACAGGGGGCGAAATCAGCCCCAGCATTTT. The J gene is TRBJ1-5, the V gene TRBV2; 10 bases align to TRBD1. Germline trimming cut 6 bases from V and 4 bases from J; bases unmatched to any gene: 9. Germline lookup yields CDR1 SNHLY and CDR2 FYNNEI. This CDR3 has 16 amino acids.